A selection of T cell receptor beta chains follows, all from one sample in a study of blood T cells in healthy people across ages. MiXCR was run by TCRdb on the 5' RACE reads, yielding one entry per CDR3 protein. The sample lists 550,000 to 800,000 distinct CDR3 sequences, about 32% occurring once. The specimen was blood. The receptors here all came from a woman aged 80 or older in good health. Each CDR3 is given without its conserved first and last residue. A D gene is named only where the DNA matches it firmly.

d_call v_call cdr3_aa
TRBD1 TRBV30 AWDTGGAEYTEAF
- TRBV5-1 ASSFGDGSSYEQY
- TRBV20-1 SARVEGGNTIY
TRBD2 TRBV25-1 ASSERRGGWGNIQY
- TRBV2 ASAMYQGRTEAF
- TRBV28 ASRKQGTNSNEQY
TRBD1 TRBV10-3 ATGSGTGAYEQY
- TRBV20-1 SARGEYRSVGPNEKLF
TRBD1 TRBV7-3 ASSLTPGGQEVQY
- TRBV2 ASSVQQETQY
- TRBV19 ASSIIGYEQY
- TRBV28 ASSRLIPGEETQY
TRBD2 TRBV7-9 ASSRPLGTSGGNEQY
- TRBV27 ASSLKGFSYEQY
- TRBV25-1 ASRQAAEAF
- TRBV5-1 ASSLEPPLGTEAF
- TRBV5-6 ASSFRGGNNSPLH
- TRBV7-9 ASSGRTVIYGYT
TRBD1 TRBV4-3 ASSQDRQGAELAKNIQY
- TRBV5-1 ASSLTGGFQETQY
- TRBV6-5 ASTLHRNYGYT
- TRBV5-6 ASSYGRAGNEQF
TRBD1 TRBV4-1 AGSQEDRAAYEQY
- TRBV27 ASSLRGPHLNTEAF
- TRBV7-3 ASSEGTKYNEQF
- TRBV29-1 SSLGTSEQF
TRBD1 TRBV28 ASSSGTGGSGANVLT
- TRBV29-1 SASGLEETQY
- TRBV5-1 ASSLVATAGTDTQY
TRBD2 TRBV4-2 ASSQELAGVETQY
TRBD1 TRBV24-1 ATSDQTGGISYNEQF
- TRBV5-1 ASSLGGLNTEAF
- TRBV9 ASSAIDRTGELF
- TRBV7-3 ASSLRAGGSTEAF
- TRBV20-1 SARPSTDSRSPLH
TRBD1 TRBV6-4 ASSLAGGEYPQH